The entry below gives a single T cell receptor (beta chain) sequence along with its context. This clonotype came up a few times. This clone's antigen is unknown. Base qualities are missing; no much larger clone stands one base away. Libraries were built with 5' RACE. Data came from a NextSeq 500. The TCR library protocol attached unique molecular identifiers to individual cDNA molecules to correct for sequencing error and PCR bias. TCR alpha and beta chains were both sequenced, and the abundances of alpha and beta sequences in each sample were closely correlated with each other. The source study handled its data this way. Decombinator V4 was used to annotate the V gene, J gene and CDR3 of the TCR sequences. TCRs were defined as expanded if a significant change between any two time points was detected under a Poisson model with p below 0.0001. TCR abundances were normalised to the total number of TCRs sequenced per sample and were expressed as counts per million. MAIT TCRs were defined by TRAV1-2 paired with TRAJ12, TRAJ20 or TRAJ33, and iNKT TCRs by TRAV10 paired with TRAJ18. A search of VDJdb, accessed on 1 November 2021, was run for TCRs annotated to CMV, EBV and SARS-CoV-2, with TCRs annotated for multiple antigens excluded. In-frame beta chains were kept once TCRdb had trimmed the public reads at Q25 with fastp and called clones with MiXCR. Records with the same CDR3 protein are collapsed into one entry carrying the most frequent genes and DNA. TCRdb, not the authors, supplied the V and J calls. In this sample the table shows about 94,000 distinct CDR3 sequences, under 15% of which occur a single time. The ten largest clones represent under 2.5% of the sample.

This record comes from a study of early T cells in non-severe SARS-CoV-2 infection (dated by TCRdb to the early 2020s). Looking at the study overall: Because TCR sequencing was done on bulk RNA from unsorted whole blood, the alpha and beta chains could not be paired.

Paper-wide results and their limitations: Matching against VDJdb was skewed toward anti-spike CD8 responses, likely underestimated virus-specific expansions, and missed private and CD4 specificities.

This was a case-control study nested in a cohort of healthcare workers in London, UK, who had nasopharyngeal swab PCR tests and blood samples taken every week. Healthcare workers were recruited during the week of the UK lockdown, between 23 and 31 March 2020, and followed weekly for up to roughly 15 weeks. Deletion took 1 base off V and 5 bases off J, with a span of 8 bases between the germline ends. Its CDR3 holds 13 amino acids, cysteine through phenylalanine. Only the CDR3 region is kept as DNA, spanning 39 bases read in frame from base 1. The germline V gene gives CDR1 as MDHEN and CDR2 as SYDVKM.

This chain is built from TRBV28 and TRBJ1-1; the D gene is not confidently resolved. The source material was whole blood. This sequence was found in an adult who was a healthcare worker with PCR-confirmed SARS-CoV-2 infection or an uninfected control (not recorded which). The CDR3 in this case is CASSLYDRTEAFF. In nucleotides, the sequence is TGTGCCAGCAGTTTATACGACCGGACTGAAGCTTTCTTT.